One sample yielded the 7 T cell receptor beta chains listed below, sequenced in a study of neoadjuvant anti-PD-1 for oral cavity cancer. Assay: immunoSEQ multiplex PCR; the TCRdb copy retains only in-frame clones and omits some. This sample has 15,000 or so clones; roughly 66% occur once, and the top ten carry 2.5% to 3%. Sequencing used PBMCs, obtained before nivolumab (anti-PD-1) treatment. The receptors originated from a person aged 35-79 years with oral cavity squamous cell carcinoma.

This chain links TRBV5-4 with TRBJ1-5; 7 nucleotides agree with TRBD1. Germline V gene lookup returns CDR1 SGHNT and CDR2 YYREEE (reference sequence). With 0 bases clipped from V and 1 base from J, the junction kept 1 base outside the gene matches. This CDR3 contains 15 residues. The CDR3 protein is CASSLGTGSNQPQHF. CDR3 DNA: TGTGCCAGCAGCTTGGGGACAGGAAGCAATCAGCCCCAGCATTTT.

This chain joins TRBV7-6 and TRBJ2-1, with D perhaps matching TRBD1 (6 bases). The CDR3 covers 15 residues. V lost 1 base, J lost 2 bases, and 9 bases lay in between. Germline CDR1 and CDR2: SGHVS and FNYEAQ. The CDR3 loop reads CASSLGDRTYNEQFF. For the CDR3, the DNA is TGTGCCAGCAGCTTAGGAGACAGGACCTACAATGAGCAGTTCTTC.

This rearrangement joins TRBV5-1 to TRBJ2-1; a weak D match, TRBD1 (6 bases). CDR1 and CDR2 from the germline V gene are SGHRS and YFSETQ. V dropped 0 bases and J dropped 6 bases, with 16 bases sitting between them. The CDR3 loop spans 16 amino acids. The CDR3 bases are TGCGCCAGCAGCTTGGCCTACGAGGGCAGGGGCAATGAGCAGTTCTTC. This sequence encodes CASSLAYEGRGNEQFF.

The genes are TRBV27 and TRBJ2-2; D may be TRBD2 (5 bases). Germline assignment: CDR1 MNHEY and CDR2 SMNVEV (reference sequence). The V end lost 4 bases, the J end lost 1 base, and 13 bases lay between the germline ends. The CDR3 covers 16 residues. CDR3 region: CASSSRGLENTGELFF. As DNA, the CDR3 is TGTGCCAGCAGTTCTCGAGGACTGGAGAACACCGGGGAGCTGTTTTTT.

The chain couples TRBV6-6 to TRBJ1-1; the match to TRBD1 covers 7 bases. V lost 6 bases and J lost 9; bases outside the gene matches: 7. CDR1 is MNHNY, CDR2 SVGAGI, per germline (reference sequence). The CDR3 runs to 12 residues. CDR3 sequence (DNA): TGTGCCAGCAGCCCTGAGACAGGGAAAGCTTTCTTT. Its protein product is CASSPETGKAFF.

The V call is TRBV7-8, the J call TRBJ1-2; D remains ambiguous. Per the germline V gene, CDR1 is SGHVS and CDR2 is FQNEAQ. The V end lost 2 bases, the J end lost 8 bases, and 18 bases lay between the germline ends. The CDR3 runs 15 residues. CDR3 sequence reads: CASSLYIRAPEGYTF. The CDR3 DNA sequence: TGTGCCAGCAGCTTATACATTAGGGCCCCTGAGGGCTACACCTTC.

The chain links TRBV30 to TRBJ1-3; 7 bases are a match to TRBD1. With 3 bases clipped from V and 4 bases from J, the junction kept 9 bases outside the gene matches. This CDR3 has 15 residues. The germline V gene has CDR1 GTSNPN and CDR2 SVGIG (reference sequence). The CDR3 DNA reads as TGTGCCTGGAGGTTAACAGGGGTTACAGGAAACACCATATATTTT. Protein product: CAWRLTGVTGNTIYF.